This T cell receptor beta chain was sequenced for a study of spatial heterogeneity in lung cancer. Whole-study findings and limits: Ubiquitous expanded tumor TCRs surfaced in blood more at resection than they did at follow-up.

The sample holds many counts of this clonotype. Its antigen is still unknown. Documented time point: sample taken at primary tumor resection. Whole RNA obtained from tumor, nontumor lung or frozen PBMC underwent sequencing without sorting. Germline assignment: CDR1 MDHEN and CDR2 SYDVKM. CDR3 length: 15 amino acids. V was pared by 1 base and J by 5 bases, with 14 bases between. Each CDR3 protein gets one entry after TCRdb re-called the 5' RACE reads with MiXCR. Of roughly 48,000 distinct CDR3 sequences in the sample, roughly 5% were seen once. This TCR was recovered from a male donor with early-stage non-small cell lung cancer. This specimen consisted of PBMCs, obtained at surgery. J is TRBJ1-1 and V is TRBV28, with D maybe TRBD1 (5 bases). The CDR3 region has the DNA TGTGCCAGCAGTTTATTAAGCGGCGGGACTACTGAAGCTTTCTTT. Translating it yields CASSLLSGGTTEAFF.